One sample yielded the 30 T cell receptor beta chains listed below, sequenced in a study of shared clonotypes between healthy human individuals. Naive CD8 cells lacked CD45RO, underwent positive selection for CCR7 and left out terminally differentiated effector memory CD45RA+ cells. Clones were read by immunoSEQ multiplex PCR, and TCRdb kept only the in-frame ones, dropping some. The repertoire consists of about 2.1 million clones, with roughly 93% occurring once and the leading ten covering about 1.6%. The source material was naive CD8+ T cells from PBMCs. These receptors originate from a man in his late teens or twenties in good health. Some clones in this sample may be carry-over from other donors' samples.

CDR3 nucleotide sequence: TGTGCCATCAAACCAGTTCTTAGCATGGCAGCCGAGCAGTACTTC. Protein sequence: CAIKPVLSMAAEQYF. This rearrangement joins TRBV10-3 to TRBJ2-7; D not resolved. The CDR3 has 15 amino acids. Germline loops: CDR1 ENHRY, CDR2 SYGVKD. V was trimmed by 7 bases and J by 6 bases, leaving 22 bases between them.

The V and J genes are TRBV9 and TRBJ2-7; 10 bases line up with TRBD1. Losses at the gene ends were 3 bases for V and 6 bases for J; bases not matched to a gene: 3. The CDR3 sequence is 13 residues long. The germline V gene has CDR1 SGDLS and CDR2 YYNGEE. As DNA, the CDR3 is TGTGCCAGCAGCGGCAGGGACAGGGGCGAGCAGTACTTC. Translated, it gives CASSGRDRGEQYF.

The rearrangement joins TRBV28 to TRBJ1-2; unclear D gene. Germline-derived CDR1 and CDR2 are MDHEN and SYDVKM. The CDR3 is 14 residues long. With 8 bases removed from V and 4 bases from J, the gap between germline ends came to 17 bases. The CDR3 loop reads CASSPARGFYGYTF. In DNA form, the CDR3 reads TGTGCCAGCTCCCCCGCCCGGGGATTCTATGGCTACACCTTC.

The chain links TRBV4-3 to TRBJ2-1; possible D gene TRBD2, 6 bases. V was clipped by 0 bases and J by 5 bases, with 17 bases between them. The CDR3 is 17 residues long. Germline V gives CDR1 LGHNA, CDR2 YSLEER. The CDR3 is CASSQERGLDENNEQFF. CDR3 bases: TGCGCCAGCAGCCAAGAAAGGGGACTGGATGAAAACAATGAGCAGTTCTTC.

The chain carries TRBV15 and TRBJ2-7; possibly TRBD1 or TRBD2 for D (5 bases each). Germline assignment: CDR1 LNHNV and CDR2 YYDKDF (reference sequence). V was pared by 3 bases and J by 0 bases, with 9 bases between. CDR3 length equals 14 residues. For the CDR3, the DNA is TGTGCCACCAGCAGGACCGGGACCTCCTACGAGCAGTACTTC. Translation: CATSRTGTSYEQYF.

This chain links TRBV5-6 with TRBJ1-3; D is unresolved. This CDR3 spans 15 amino acids. Germline CDR1 and CDR2: SGHDT and YYEEEE. V was clipped by 2 bases and J by 2 bases, with 11 bases between them. The CDR3 DNA is TGTGCCAGCAGCTTTGCGACAAGGCCTGGAAACACCATATATTTT. Its protein product is CASSFATRPGNTIYF.

V is TRBV9 and J is TRBJ1-1, with 10 bases aligning to TRBD1. The CDR3 totals 16 residues. In germline, CDR1 is SGDLS, CDR2 YYNGEE. V lost 4 bases and J lost 1; bases outside the gene matches: 7. The CDR3 here is CASSPSTGGGNTEAFF. Written as DNA, the CDR3 is TGTGCCAGCAGCCCCTCGACAGGGGGCGGGAACACTGAAGCTTTCTTT.

The chain employs TRBV7-2 and TRBJ2-7; TRBD2 agrees at 8 bases. The germline V gene has CDR1 SGHTA and CDR2 FQGNSA. The CDR3 has 17 amino acids. J gave up 1 base and V 0 bases, and 8 bases lay outside the gene matches. CDR3 DNA sequence: TGTGCCAGCAGCTTAGCCCACGCGGGAGGACGGTCCTACGAGCAGTACTTC. This codes for CASSLAHAGGRSYEQYF.

The chain combines TRBV11-2 with TRBJ1-1; 7 bases map to TRBD1. Germline V gene sequence: CDR1 SGHAT, CDR2 FQNNGV. Trimming took 4 bases from V and 11 from J; bases not matched to a gene: 10. The CDR3 length is 13 residues. Written as DNA, the CDR3 is TGTGCCAGCAGCTATCGCGGGACAGCGTATGCTTTCTTT. Translated: CASSYRGTAYAFF.

This chain joins TRBV5-5 and TRBJ1-2; 9 bases map to TRBD1. The CDR3 is made up of 14 amino acids. Germline loops: CDR1 SGHKS, CDR2 YYEKEE (reference sequence). Trimming removed 0 bases from V and 5 bases from J; junction bases left unmatched: 2. In DNA form, the CDR3 reads TGTGCCAGCAGCTTGGATGGACAGGGGTATGGCTACACCTTC. Translation: CASSLDGQGYGYTF.

Points on this clone: This clone may be a read error of a much larger clone one base away. The same CDR3 can be traced to other DNA sequences in this sample. The V gene is TRBV7-8, the J gene TRBJ2-7; D is unresolved. The CDR3 covers 12 residues. V was clipped by 1 base and J by 2 bases, with 3 bases between them. Germline-derived CDR1 and CDR2 are SGHVS and FQNEAQ. This chain's CDR3 is CASSLGAYEQYF. CDR3 nucleotide sequence: TGTGCCAGCAGCTTAGGGGCCTACGAGCAGTACTTC.

The V call is TRBV7-9, the J call TRBJ2-1, with D perhaps matching TRBD1 or TRBD2 (5 bases each). V dropped 4 bases and J dropped 5 bases, with 18 bases sitting between them. The CDR3 length is 16 residues. Germline V gene lookup returns CDR1 SEHNR and CDR2 FQNEAQ (reference sequence). The CDR3 spells CASSSDEGPANNEQFF. In DNA form, the CDR3 reads TGTGCCAGCAGCTCCGATGAGGGGCCAGCGAACAATGAGCAGTTCTTC.

Here the CDR3 DNA reads TGTGCCAGTAGTACAGGAAGGTTCGGTTACGAGCAGTACTTC. Translating it yields CASSTGRFGYEQYF. The chain recombines TRBV19 with TRBJ2-7, with unresolved D. The V and J ends lost 4 bases and 4 bases respectively, with 14 bases between them. The CDR3 loop spans 14 amino acids. The V gene's germline CDR1 is LNHDA and CDR2 SQIVND (reference sequence).

This clone has only one observation. The chain couples TRBV28 to TRBJ1-1; D unclear. CDR3 size: 14 residues. Germline lookup yields CDR1 MDHEN and CDR2 SYDVKM. Trimming took off 3 bases at V and 1 base at J, with 9 bases between the two ends. In DNA, the CDR3 is TGTGCCAGCAGTTTGCGGAGGGCGAACACTGAAGCTTTCTTT. Amino acid sequence: CASSLRRANTEAFF.

The chain has TRBV5-1 and TRBJ2-2; D possibly matches TRBD1 or TRBD2 (5 bases each). The CDR3 contains 15 residues. V was shortened by 2 bases and J by 4 bases, with 12 bases between the two germline ends. Germline V gene data show CDR1 as SGHRS and CDR2 as YFSETQ. The CDR3 spells CASSFRGAGTGELFF. The CDR3 DNA follows: TGCGCCAGCAGCTTTCGGGGCGCGGGCACCGGGGAGCTGTTTTTT.

This sequence joins TRBV7-3 and TRBJ2-1; possible D gene TRBD2, 7 bases. CDR3 length: 12 residues. The germline V gene encodes CDR1 SGHTA and CDR2 FQGTGA. V was shortened by 5 bases and J by 14 bases, with 16 bases between the two germline ends. CDR3 bases: TGTGCCAGCAGCGCAGGGGAGGGCCAGAAGTTCTTC. Its protein product is CASSAGEGQKFF.

The J gene is TRBJ2-7, the V gene TRBV6-1; a possible D gene is TRBD2 (5 bases). CDR1 is MNHNS and CDR2 is SASEGT in the germline V gene. CDR3 length equals 13 residues. Trimming removed 6 bases from V and 5 bases from J, with 14 bases in between. The CDR3 sequence is CASRALGGHEQYF. The CDR3 coding sequence is TGTGCCAGCAGAGCCCTCGGAGGCCACGAGCAGTACTTC.

In DNA form, the CDR3 reads TGTGCCAGCAGTGATAGGGGAGGACTAGCTAGTGCAGATACGCAGTATTTT. Translated: CASSDRGGLASADTQYF. The rearrangement joins TRBV25-1 to TRBJ2-3; 8 bases are shared with TRBD2. Germline V CDR1 and CDR2: MGHDK, SYGVNS. The CDR3 extends over 17 amino acids. With 3 bases clipped from V and 4 bases from J, the junction kept 12 bases outside the gene matches. Full variable domain (outside the CDR3, taken from reference TRBV25-1 and TRBJ2-3): EADIYQTPRYLVIGTGKKITLECSQTMGHDKMYWYQQDPGMELHLIHYSYGVNSTEKGDLSSESTVSRIRTEHFPLTLESARPSHTSQYLCASSDRGGLASADTQYFGPGTRLTVL.

V gene TRBV6-5 combines with J gene TRBJ2-7; 8 bases line up with TRBD1. The CDR3 covers 14 residues. The V gene's germline CDR1 is MNHEY and CDR2 SVGAGI. The J segment lost 3 bases and the V segment lost 4 bases, leaving 5 bases of the junction unmatched. CDR3 sequence reads: CASSLRQGSYEQYF. In DNA form, the CDR3 reads TGTGCCAGCAGTTTGCGACAGGGGAGCTACGAGCAGTACTTC.

The chain recombines TRBV19 with TRBJ2-3, with 10 bases aligning to TRBD2. J was trimmed by 2 bases and V by 1 base; bases with no gene match: 3. Germline assignment: CDR1 LNHDA and CDR2 SQIVND (reference sequence). This CDR3 contains 16 residues. The CDR3 region has the DNA TGTGCCAGTAGTATAGTTGGACTAGCGGCCACAGATACGCAGTATTTT. Its translation is CASSIVGLAATDTQYF.

V is TRBV11-2 and J is TRBJ2-1; 12 bases agree with TRBD2. V was pared by 0 bases and J by 2 bases, with 2 bases of the junction left unmatched. Germline values: CDR1 SGHAT, CDR2 FQNNGV. The CDR3 has 17 residues. CDR3 sequence reads: CASSLDLAGGPYNEQFF. The CDR3 region has the DNA TGTGCCAGCAGCTTAGATCTAGCGGGAGGGCCCTACAATGAGCAGTTCTTC.

This chain connects TRBV9 to TRBJ2-1, with D tentatively TRBD1 or TRBD2 (6 bases each). Trimming shortened V by 3 bases and J by 7 bases, and 23 bases separated the two germline ends. From germline, CDR1 is SGDLS and CDR2 YYNGEE. CDR3 length equals 17 residues. The CDR3 DNA follows: TGTGCCAGCAGCGAGGGGGGCGAGACATCTCCCGGGAATGAGCAGTTCTTC. It translates to CASSEGGETSPGNEQFF.

The chain is built from TRBV9 and TRBJ1-5; D is ambiguous. CDR1 is SGDLS, CDR2 YYNGEE, per germline. CDR3 size: 14 residues. V was trimmed by 3 bases and J by 6 bases, leaving 13 bases between them. The CDR3 DNA is TGTGCCAGCAGCGGAGAGGCAGACCGTCAGCCCCAGCATTTT. This gives the protein CASSGEADRQPQHF.

The chain links TRBV19 to TRBJ1-2, with a tentative D call TRBD1 (6 bases). This CDR3 is built from 14 residues. In germline, CDR1 is LNHDA, CDR2 SQIVND (reference sequence). Trimming removed 7 bases at V and 3 bases at J, with 15 bases between. Written as DNA, the CDR3 is TGTGCCAGTATCCCCCGGGACAACGACTATGGCTACACCTTC. It encodes CASIPRDNDYGYTF.

This sequence joins TRBV27 and TRBJ2-4; possibly TRBD2 for D (6 bases). Trimming stripped 0 bases from V and 6 bases from J, with 15 bases between. The CDR3 loop spans 16 amino acids. Germline CDR1 MNHEY, CDR2 SMNVEV (reference sequence). As DNA, the CDR3 is TGTGCCAGCAGTTTATCTTCGGAGGGTGTGGGAAACATTCAGTACTTC. Protein product: CASSLSSEGVGNIQYF.

This sequence joins TRBV7-9 and TRBJ2-3, with TRBD1 identical over 11 bases. Germline values: CDR1 SEHNR, CDR2 FQNEAQ (reference sequence). The junction had 4 bases not matched to a gene; V was cut back by 5 bases and J by 0 bases. There are 16 residues in the CDR3. CDR3 bases: TGTGCCAGCAGCGATCGGACAGGGGGCAGCACAGATACGCAGTATTTT. Its protein product is CASSDRTGGSTDTQYF.

This clone was detected once. This chain links TRBV29-1 with TRBJ2-5; 9 positions agree with TRBD2. The V segment lost 5 bases and the J segment 4 bases; nucleotides outside the gene matches: 8. CDR3 size: 14 residues. In germline, CDR1 is SQVTM, CDR2 ANQGSEA. This CDR3 reads CSVILAGEGETQYF. The CDR3 bases are TGCAGCGTTATATTAGCGGGAGAGGGAGAGACCCAGTACTTC.

This sequence joins TRBV19 and TRBJ2-7, with D hard to call. This CDR3 spans 13 amino acids. Germline V gives CDR1 LNHDA, CDR2 SQIVND (reference sequence). V lost 5 bases and J lost 2, with 10 bases in between. This CDR3 is CASSPTEPYEQYF. The CDR3 nucleotides are TGTGCCAGTAGTCCTACAGAACCCTACGAGCAGTACTTC.

Concerning this clone itself: Within the sample, other DNA sequences also encode this same CDR3. This sequence joins TRBV28 and TRBJ1-5; D ambiguous. The CDR3 contains 14 residues. Germline V lookup: CDR1 MDHEN, CDR2 SYDVKM. Trimming cost V 0 bases and J 1 base, with 4 bases left between them. In DNA, the CDR3 is TGTGCCAGCAGTTTATGGGGAAGCAATCAGCCCCAGCATTTT. This translates into CASSLWGSNQPQHF.

The V call is TRBV4-1, the J call TRBJ2-1; 7 bases match TRBD1. Germline trimming cut 2 bases from V and 2 bases from J; bases unmatched to any gene: 6. Germline V gene data show CDR1 as MGHRA and CDR2 as YSYEKL. The length of the CDR3 is 16 residues. CDR3 DNA sequence: TGCGCCAGCAGCCAAACAGGGGTAGAAGCCTACAATGAGCAGTTCTTC. Its translation: CASSQTGVEAYNEQFF.